Listed below are T cell receptor beta chains from one sample, sequenced in a study of blood T cells in healthy people across ages. TCRdb re-called the 5' RACE reads with MiXCR, one entry per CDR3 protein. Of 650,000 to 800,000 distinct CDR3 sequences listed, 44% are singletons. The sequenced sample was blood. The receptor set was obtained from a man in his 60s in good health. The CDR3 runs from the conserved cysteine through the conserved F or W.

v_call: TRBV6-2/TRBV6-3
j_call: TRBJ1-2
cdr3_aa: CASSDGPPYGYTF

v_call: TRBV7-9
j_call: TRBJ2-1
cdr3_aa: CASNSRTGYNEQFF

v_call: TRBV28
j_call: TRBJ2-5
cdr3_aa: CASSRGRGALQETQYF

v_call: TRBV2
j_call: TRBJ1-6
cdr3_aa: CASSFTGGGNSPLHF

v_call: TRBV15
j_call: TRBJ2-2
cdr3_aa: CATSRDRGTGVTGELFF

v_call: TRBV3-1
j_call: TRBJ1-4
cdr3_aa: CASTSSANEKLFF

v_call: TRBV30
j_call: TRBJ2-7
cdr3_aa: CAWSGDRGYNEQYF

v_call: TRBV30
j_call: TRBJ2-5
cdr3_aa: CAWSTRGNQETQYF

v_call: TRBV6-2/TRBV6-3
j_call: TRBJ2-3
cdr3_aa: CANSYGPASSTDTQYF

v_call: TRBV6-6
j_call: TRBJ1-1
cdr3_aa: CASSYQGGSNTEAFF

v_call: TRBV20-1
j_call: TRBJ1-5
cdr3_aa: CSTRHGNQPQHF

v_call: TRBV5-1
j_call: TRBJ1-1
cdr3_aa: CASSRDRGVGTEAFF

v_call: TRBV4-3
j_call: TRBJ1-2
cdr3_aa: CASSHRTGRNYGYTF

v_call: TRBV27
j_call: TRBJ2-1
cdr3_aa: CASSFGLTYNEQFF

v_call: TRBV18
j_call: TRBJ2-3
cdr3_aa: CASSRMLGTMGTDTQYF

v_call: TRBV12-3/TRBV12-4
j_call: TRBJ2-5
cdr3_aa: CASGQGGLLETQYF

v_call: TRBV10-3
j_call: TRBJ2-3
cdr3_aa: CAISDPRLQSSGGGDTQYF

v_call: TRBV7-2
j_call: TRBJ2-5
cdr3_aa: CASSLVHRGLETQYF

v_call: TRBV5-1
j_call: TRBJ2-1
cdr3_aa: CASSVVAVIAEEQFF

v_call: TRBV4-1
j_call: TRBJ1-5
cdr3_aa: CASSRVMWAGGQPQHF

v_call: TRBV14
j_call: TRBJ2-3
cdr3_aa: CASNQVGAYTDTQYF

v_call: TRBV25-1
j_call: TRBJ1-4
cdr3_aa: CASSGDPNEKLFF

v_call: TRBV4-3
j_call: TRBJ1-6
cdr3_aa: CASSQTTGSNNSPLHF

v_call: TRBV7-2
j_call: TRBJ1-6
cdr3_aa: CASSLASNRGTDLNSPLHF

v_call: TRBV7-2
j_call: TRBJ1-4
cdr3_aa: CASSLGDRTLISEKLFF

v_call: TRBV20-1
j_call: TRBJ2-1
cdr3_aa: CSARKGTSGGEQFF

v_call: TRBV11-2
j_call: .
cdr3_aa: CASSRTTRGGTQYF

v_call: TRBV6-6
j_call: TRBJ2-5
cdr3_aa: CASRDRSGSPSQETQYF

v_call: TRBV12-5
j_call: TRBJ2-3
cdr3_aa: CARDMDTQYF

v_call: TRBV20-1
j_call: TRBJ2-7
cdr3_aa: CSARDSGQYEQYF

v_call: TRBV9
j_call: TRBJ2-2
cdr3_aa: CASSPQGNLPAGELFF

v_call: TRBV6-2/TRBV6-3
j_call: TRBJ2-3
cdr3_aa: CASSFTGTVTDTQYF